This T cell receptor beta chain originates from a study of cytomegalovirus exposure and HLA in healthy donors. Germline CDR1 is MGHRA and CDR2 is YSYEKL. V was cut by 0 bases and J by 0 bases, with 11 bases left in between. The CDR3 length is 16 residues. Sequenced by immunoSEQ multiplex PCR; TCRdb stores in-frame clones only, minus some. The sample records about 140,000 clones, 88% being singletons. What was sequenced was PBMCs. The chain couples TRBV4-1 to TRBJ1-2; D gene unclear. The receptor was derived from a woman under 30 in good health and CMV-seropositive. CDR3 bases: TGCGCCAGCAGCCAAGATATAGAGGGAGCTAACTATGGCTACACCTTC. It specifies CASSQDIEGANYGYTF.